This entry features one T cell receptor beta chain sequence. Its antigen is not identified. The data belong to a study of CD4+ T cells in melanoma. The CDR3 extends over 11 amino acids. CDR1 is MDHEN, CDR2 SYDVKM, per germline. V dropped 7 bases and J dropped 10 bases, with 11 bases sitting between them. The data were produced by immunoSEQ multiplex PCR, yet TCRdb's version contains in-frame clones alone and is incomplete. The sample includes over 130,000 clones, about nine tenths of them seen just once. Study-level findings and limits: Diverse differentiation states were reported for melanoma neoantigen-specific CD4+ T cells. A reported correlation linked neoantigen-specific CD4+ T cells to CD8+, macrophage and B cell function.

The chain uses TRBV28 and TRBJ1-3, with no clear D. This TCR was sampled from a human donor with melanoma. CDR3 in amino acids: CASNGEGTIYF. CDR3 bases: TGTGCCAGCAACGGCGAAGGGACCATATATTTT.